This T cell receptor (beta chain) was found in a study of blood T cell repertoires in COVID-19 (dated by TCRdb to the early 2020s). Broadly, across the study: Samples from collaborators originated in the United States, Italy and Spain and spanned both the acute and convalescent phases of COVID-19. The prospective study material was composed of cDNA or gDNA derived from T cells, B-cell-depleted T cells, or PBMCs. Subjects who had been exposed to COVID-19, were actively infected with it, or had recovered from it provided the deeply sampled blood TCRbeta repertoires that made up the dataset. The repertoires were released in a freely available public database intended as a resource for research on the immune response to SARS-CoV-2. The samples were drawn from the first 160 participants of the ongoing ImmuneRACE study and from 1,254 subjects provided by 6 global collaborators. Sample metadata almost always included a de-identified subject ID, COVID-19 status, age in years and sex. HLA class I and class II types, where available, came from metadata supplied by the sample provider rather than from assay-based typing.

V and J are truncated by 1 base and 5 bases respectively, leaving an intervening sequence of 12 bases. Based on the germline V gene, the CDR1 and CDR2 sequences are SGHRS and YFSETQ. The CDR3 starts with the cysteine, ends with the phenylalanine, and has 14 residues. The read is trimmed to its CDR3 DNA, 42 bases read in frame from base 1. TCRbeta CDR3 regions were amplified from genomic DNA by means of the immunoSEQ Assay, a bias-controlled multiplex PCR. The original methods were these. The number of nucleated cells in each sample was estimated from the amplification of reference gene primers within the assay. To quantify the absolute abundance of each unique TCRbeta CDR3 rearrangement, sequence reads were collapsed and filtered. For each sample, productive Simpson clonality was calculated as the square root of Simpson's diversity index across productive rearrangements. Here the immuneACCESS table is served through TCRdb, limited to in-frame sequences with V and J called. Missing clones are a known gap in these copies; in checked studies unresolved V genes cover under half, and the rest lacks a known reason. The D gene and trimming were derived from the DNA, and the V and J assignments and clone size from that table. The table for this sample lists 250,000 to 300,000 clones; 83% of them were counted only once. In total, the top ten clones hold 5% to 6% of the sample.

Overall study outcomes, separate from this receptor: The quantity of clinical and demographic metadata differed by source and by participant and was supplied without curation.

Concerning this clone itself: Its antigen has not been determined. No much larger clonotype is one base removed from it; base qualities were not supplied.

The collaborating institutions used their own protocols to collect whole blood in K2EDTA tubes. For TCRbeta analysis, collaborators shipped samples as frozen whole blood, isolated PBMCs, or DNA extracted from either of those sample types. The sequenced material came from peripheral blood. This sequence uses TRBV5-1 and TRBJ1-1; the D segment could be TRBD1, given 5 matching bases. The clonotype originates from a man older than 75 with acute or convalescent COVID-19. Here the CDR3 is given as CASSLSGGGTEAFF. Here is the DNA: TGCGCCAGCAGCTTGAGCGGGGGAGGGACTGAAGCTTTCTTT. Reference TRBV5-1 and TRBJ1-1 proteins supply the regions before and after the CDR3; the full variable domain is: KAGVTQTPRYLIKTRGQQVTLSCSPISGHRSVSWYQQTPGQGLQFLFEYFSETQRNKGNFPGRFSGRQFSNSRSEMNVSTLELGDSALYLCASSLSGGGTEAFFGQGTRLTVV.